This T cell receptor (beta chain) originates from a study of T cell repertoires in cytomegalovirus infection. V lost 6 bases and J lost 0, with 12 bases in between. The CDR3 covers 15 residues. Each CDR3 protein is one row after TCRdb ran MiXCR on the reads. The sample contains about 770,000 distinct CDR3 sequences, 25% to 30% of which appear only once. About this clonotype: Its antigen remains unidentified.

V gene TRBV12-3 or TRBV12-4 combines with J gene TRBJ1-3; D gene unclear. Sequencing used cultured CD8+ T cells from PBMCs, obtained from culture after CMV antigen stimulation. The clonotype comes from a human donor in good health (CMV status not recorded). Some clones in this sample may be carry-over from other donors' samples. The CDR3 sequence: CASSPGRNSGNTIYF. CDR3 bases: TGTGCCAGCAGCCCAGGACGGAACTCTGGAAACACCATATATTTT.